This passage covers 16 T cell receptor beta chains from one sample sequenced in a study of OX40 agonist ivuxolimab in advanced cancers. Here immunoSEQ multiplex PCR was the method, and the copy in TCRdb shows in-frame clones only, minus some. The table lists tens of thousands of clones, 85% to 95% of them singletons. The sample in question was CD4+ or CD8+ T cells sorted from blood, obtained in a trial of the OX40 agonist ivuxolimab. All receptors come from an adult with an advanced solid tumor such as melanoma, head and neck, liver or kidney cancer.

V gene TRBV19 combines with J gene TRBJ1-5; the D gene is possibly TRBD1 (5 bases). This CDR3 comprises 13 residues. Germline lookup yields CDR1 LNHDA and CDR2 SQIVND (reference sequence). Trimming shortened V by 6 bases and J by 4 bases, and 10 bases separated the two germline ends. CDR3 sequence reads: CASSDSLNQPQHF. In DNA form, the CDR3 reads TGTGCCAGTAGCGACAGCTTGAATCAGCCCCAGCATTTT. Full variable domain (rest looked up from reference TRBV19 and TRBJ1-5): DGGITQSPKYLFRKEGQNVTLSCEQNLNHDAMYWYRQDPGQGLRLIYYSQIVNDFQKGDIAEGYSVSREKKESFPLTVTSAQKNPTAFYLCASSDSLNQPQHFGDGTRLSIL.

V gene TRBV7-6 combines with J gene TRBJ2-5; D gene unclear. Germline V CDR1 and CDR2: SGHVS, FNYEAQ. The CDR3 consists of 15 residues. V was trimmed by 5 bases and J by 1 base, leaving 14 bases between them. This chain's CDR3 is CASSRRRASQETQYF. In DNA form, the CDR3 reads TGTGCCAGCAGCCGCCGTAGGGCCTCCCAAGAGACCCAGTACTTC.

This clone showed up just once. V is TRBV28 and J is TRBJ2-3, with 7 bases that match TRBD2. This CDR3 is built from 15 residues. CDR1 and CDR2 (germline): MDHEN, SYDVKM. Unmatched junction bases numbered 8, after V lost 4 bases and J lost 4 bases. As DNA, the CDR3 is TGTGCCAGCAGTTCCGGCGGGAGTACAGCAGATACGCAGTATTTT. Amino acid sequence: CASSSGGSTADTQYF. Looking up the rest from reference TRBV28 and TRBJ2-3 gives the full variable domain: DVKVTQSSRYLVKRTGEKVFLECVQDMDHENMFWYRQDPGLGLRLIYFSYDVKMKEKGDIPEGYSVSREKKERFSLILESASTNQTSMYLCASSSGGSTADTQYFGPGTRLTVL.

The table lists this clone with a count of one. This chain connects TRBV9 to TRBJ1-4, with TRBD1 as a possible D gene (5 bases). V was trimmed by 3 bases and J by 4 bases, leaving 10 bases between them. Per the germline V gene, CDR1 is SGDLS and CDR2 is YYNGEE. The CDR3 has 14 residues. The CDR3 sequence is CASSAGQFNEKLFF. CDR3 nucleotide sequence: TGTGCCAGCAGCGCGGGGCAGTTTAATGAAAAACTGTTTTTT.

V is TRBV7-6 and J is TRBJ2-1; no clear D gene. Per the germline V gene, CDR1 is SGHVS and CDR2 is FNYEAQ. Trimming took off 4 bases at V and 6 bases at J, with 10 bases between the two ends. The CDR3 consists of 13 residues. The CDR3 is CASSWYGGNEQFF. The CDR3 DNA sequence: TGTGCCAGCAGCTGGTACGGTGGCAATGAGCAGTTCTTC.

The rearrangement links TRBV6-6 to TRBJ2-7, with TRBD1 matching over 8 bases. Germline CDR1 reads MNHNY; CDR2 reads SVGAGI (reference sequence). The CDR3 is 16 amino acids. Trimming took 0 bases from V and 4 from J; bases not matched to a gene: 8. The CDR3 nucleotides are TGTGCCAGCAGTTACTCGAGGGACAGGCTTGGGTACGAGCAGTACTTC. Amino acid sequence: CASSYSRDRLGYEQYF.

The rearrangement links TRBV7-8 to TRBJ2-1; possible D gene TRBD2, 6 bases. The V gene lost 2 bases and the J gene lost 2 bases, with 10 bases spanning the gap. Germline lookup yields CDR1 SGHVS and CDR2 FQNEAQ. The CDR3 has 15 residues. The CDR3 DNA reads TGTGCCAGCAGCTTACGGGGAGGTACCTACAATGAGCAGTTCTTC. It specifies CASSLRGGTYNEQFF. The variable domain in full, completed from reference TRBV7-8 and TRBJ2-1, reads GAGVSQSPRYKVAKRGQDVALRCDPISGHVSLFWYQQALGQGPEFLTYFQNEAQLDKSGLPSDRFFAERPEGSVSTLKIQRTQQEDSAVYLCASSLRGGTYNEQFFGPGTRLTVL.

The J gene is TRBJ1-5, the V gene TRBV27; D uncertain. CDR3 size: 13 residues. Trimming took off 0 bases at V and 5 bases at J, with 5 bases between the two ends. Germline CDR1 and CDR2: MNHEY and SMNVEV (reference sequence). CDR3 in amino acids: CASSLSAYQPQHF. CDR3 DNA: TGTGCCAGCAGTTTATCTGCCTATCAGCCCCAGCATTTT.

A single count supports this clone. V gene TRBV7-3 combines with J gene TRBJ2-3, with 7 bases fitting TRBD2. The CDR3 is made up of 14 amino acids. V lost 1 base, J lost 4 bases, and 2 bases stayed unmatched. Germline V gene sequence: CDR1 SGHTA, CDR2 FQGTGA. CDR3 protein: CASSLNGRADTQYF. CDR3 in DNA: TGTGCCAGCAGCTTAAATGGGAGGGCAGATACGCAGTATTTT.

The J gene is TRBJ2-2, the V gene TRBV7-9, with 9 bases matching TRBD1. Germline V lookup: CDR1 SEHNR, CDR2 FQNEAQ (reference sequence). The CDR3 loop spans 16 amino acids. The ends lost 0 bases at V and 5 bases at J; junction bases unmatched: 4. CDR3 nucleotides: TGTGCCAGCAGCTTAGCGGACAGGGGTTATACCGGGGAGCTGTTTTTT. Translated: CASSLADRGYTGELFF. Supplemented by reference TRBV7-9 and TRBJ2-2, the full variable domain reads DTGVSQNPRHKITKRGQNVTFRCDPISEHNRLYWYRQTLGQGPEFLTYFQNEAQLEKSRLLSDRFSAERPKGSFSTLEIQRTEQGDSAMYLCASSLADRGYTGELFFGEGSRLTVL.

The rearrangement links TRBV5-6 to TRBJ2-5; D gene uncertain. Germline-derived CDR1 and CDR2 are SGHDT and YYEEEE. This CDR3 contains 13 residues. The germline V and J ends were trimmed by 4 bases and 3 bases, with 10 bases remaining between them. The CDR3 bases are TGTGCCAGCAGCCCCGGGCTAGAAGAGACCCAGTACTTC. The encoded protein is CASSPGLEETQYF.

V is TRBV7-2 and J is TRBJ1-1; no clear D. Trimming shortened V by 6 bases and J by 4 bases, and 12 bases separated the two germline ends. The CDR3 is made up of 13 amino acids. CDR1 is SGHTA, CDR2 FQGNSA, per germline. The CDR3, as DNA: TGTGCCAGCAGACCTAGCAAAAGCACTGAAGCTTTCTTT. Protein sequence: CASRPSKSTEAFF.

Remarks on this clone: The same CDR3 arises from other DNA sequences in this sample as well. This sequence joins TRBV14 and TRBJ1-1, with no clear D. This CDR3 is built from 14 residues. Per germline, CDR1 SGHDN and CDR2 FVKESK. The V end lost 3 bases, the J end lost 7 bases, and 15 bases lay between the germline ends. This CDR3 reads CASSQSLRNLEAFF. The CDR3 DNA is TGTGCCAGCAGCCAGTCGCTGCGTAACCTTGAAGCTTTCTTT.

The CDR3 region has the DNA TGCGCCAGCAGCTTGGGAGGGCGCAACACAGATACGCAGTATTTT. Protein: CASSLGGRNTDTQYF. V usage is TRBV5-1 and J usage is TRBJ2-3; D is perhaps TRBD2 (5 bases). The CDR3 has 15 amino acids. Germline CDR1 is SGHRS and CDR2 is YFSETQ. With 0 bases removed from V and 2 bases from J, the gap between germline ends came to 10 bases.

The chain links TRBV4-1 to TRBJ2-1; 9 bases line up with TRBD2. V was clipped by 3 bases and J by 10 bases; unmatched bases: 10. The CDR3 length is 15 residues. CDR1 MGHRA and CDR2 YSYEKL come from the germline V gene. CDR3 protein: CASSHGAGGPREQFF. For the CDR3, the DNA is TGCGCCAGCAGCCACGGGGCGGGAGGGCCGAGGGAGCAGTTCTTC.

The genes are TRBV30 and TRBJ1-5; 7 nucleotides match TRBD1. This CDR3 spans 15 amino acids. The V segment lost 0 bases and the J segment 7 bases; nucleotides outside the gene matches: 9. Germline V CDR1 and CDR2: GTSNPN, SVGIG (reference sequence). In nucleotides, the CDR3 is TGTGCCTGGAGTGTACAGGGGAAATTGGGCCAGCCCCAGCATTTT. It encodes CAWSVQGKLGQPQHF. The full variable domain, its missing parts supplied by reference TRBV30 and TRBJ1-5, is SQTIHQWPATLVQPVGSPLSLECTVEGTSNPNLYWYRQAAGRGLQLLFYSVGIGQISSEVPQNLSASRPQDRQFILSSKKLLLSDSGFYLCAWSVQGKLGQPQHFGDGTRLSIL.